A single sample is the source of the 8 T cell receptor beta chains below, sequenced in a study of T cells in Graves' hyperthyroidism and ophthalmopathy. TCR beta CDR3 regions were amplified from RNA transcripts. The TCR CDR3 first-round RT-PCR relied on the HTBI primer set. TCRdb passed the multiplex PCR reads through MiXCR, listing each CDR3 protein once. The sample shows about 640,000 distinct CDR3 sequences, about 14% of them seen only once. Specimen: blood. Receptors originate from a woman aged 45 to 65 with Graves' ophthalmopathy.

The J gene is TRBJ1-6, the V gene TRBV28; D uncertain. Trimming shortened V by 3 bases and J by 10 bases, and 16 bases separated the two germline ends. The germline V gene has CDR1 MDHEN and CDR2 SYDVKM. The CDR3 is made up of 15 amino acids. This chain's CDR3 is CASSFLSRAYSPLHF. The CDR3 DNA follows: TGTGCCAGCAGTTTTCTGAGCCGCGCTTACTCACCCCTCCACTTT.

In this sample, this clonotype turned up many times. This chain connects TRBV6-5 to TRBJ2-1; D is uncertain. The CDR3 is 16 residues long. Looked up from germline, CDR1 is MNHEY and CDR2 is SVGAGI. V dropped 0 bases and J dropped 5 bases, with 14 bases sitting between them. This CDR3 is CASSYSLQRQNNEQFF. DNA of the CDR3: TGTGCCAGCAGTTACTCGTTACAGCGCCAAAACAATGAGCAGTTCTTC.

This clonotype has ten or more counts. The gene calls are TRBV4-3 and TRBJ2-7; tentatively, D is TRBD1 or TRBD2 (5 bases each). V was trimmed by 2 bases and J by 2 bases, leaving 13 bases between them. Germline lookup yields CDR1 LGHNA and CDR2 YSLEER. This CDR3 region has 15 residues. CDR3 nucleotides: TGCGCCAGCAGCCAAATTGGGGGAGTTGCCTACGAGCAGTACTTC. This translates into CASSQIGGVAYEQYF.

At least ten counts were recorded for this clonotype. The chain has TRBV12-3 or TRBV12-4 and TRBJ1-1; no definite D call. This CDR3 has 13 amino acids. V lost 8 bases, J lost 1 base, and 11 bases lay in between. In DNA form, the CDR3 reads TGTGCCAGCGAGGGAGGACGGAACACTGAAGCTTTCTTT. It translates to CASEGGRNTEAFF.

This clonotype appeared a few times. V usage is TRBV19 and J usage is TRBJ1-6; D is ambiguous. V gave up 3 bases and J gave up 8 bases, with 14 bases separating them. CDR3 size: 15 residues. From germline, CDR1 is LNHDA and CDR2 SQIVND (reference sequence). The CDR3 DNA reads TGTGCCAGTAGTATGGGCCTCGGCGGACATTCACCCCTCCACTTT. As protein: CASSMGLGGHSPLHF.

This clonotype was counted ten times or more. J is TRBJ1-1 and V is TRBV30; D is unresolved. Trimming cost V 0 bases and J 1 base, with 6 bases left between them. The CDR3 covers 13 residues. Germline V CDR1 and CDR2: GTSNPN, SVGIG (reference sequence). The CDR3 DNA follows: TGTGCCTGGAGTGTAAATAGGAACACTGAAGCTTTCTTT. Protein: CAWSVNRNTEAFF.

This chain uses TRBV28 with TRBJ1-2; the D gene is possibly TRBD1 (6 bases). The CDR3 extends over 13 amino acids. With 8 bases removed from V and 3 bases from J, the gap between germline ends came to 13 bases. The V gene's germline CDR1 is MDHEN and CDR2 SYDVKM. The CDR3 region is CASGGGADYGYTF. The CDR3 DNA follows: TGTGCCAGCGGGGGGGGCGCCGACTATGGCTACACCTTC.

This clonotype showed up just a few times. The CDR3 here is CASSPQGNGEQYF. The DNA of the CDR3 is TGTGCCAGCAGTCCTCAGGGTAATGGAGAGCAGTACTTC. The chain combines TRBV7-3 with TRBJ2-7; weak D call: TRBD1 (5 bases). Germline V gene sequence: CDR1 SGHTA, CDR2 FQGTGA. This CDR3 comprises 13 residues. Trimming cost V 6 bases and J 7 bases, with 16 bases left between them.